The 11 T cell receptor beta chains given below trace back to one sample, sequenced in a study of shared T cell receptors in the human thymus. Method: immunoSEQ multiplex PCR; TCRdb's copy keeps in-frame clones and lacks some. This sample has more than 550,000 clones, with approximately 83% found just once. Separately, the same data were catalogued under a study of human thymus T cells.

Sequences were obtained from thymocytes. The receptor source for this set is a girl under three years old with a congenital heart defect.

This chain uses TRBV5-1 with TRBJ2-3; D gene unclear. The CDR3 extends over 12 amino acids. CDR1 is SGHRS and CDR2 is YFSETQ in the germline V gene. V lost 0 bases, J lost 6 bases, and 5 bases lay in between. Here the CDR3 reads CASSLDIDTQYF. The CDR3 DNA reads TGCGCCAGCAGCTTGGACATTGATACGCAGTATTTT.

J is TRBJ1-2 and V is TRBV14; possibly TRBD1 for D (5 bases). Trimming left V 4 bases short and J 6 bases short, with 12 bases between. The CDR3 is 13 amino acids. Germline-derived CDR1 and CDR2 are SGHDN and FVKESK. The CDR3 DNA reads as TGTGCCAGCAGCCGGTTACAGGATGATGGCTACACCTTC. This gives the protein CASSRLQDDGYTF.

This chain's CDR3 is CASSHLSFSEQFF. CDR3 nucleotide sequence: TGTGCCAGCTCCCACCTTTCCTTCAGTGAGCAGTTCTTC. The chain links TRBV18 to TRBJ2-1; D is unclear. This CDR3 comprises 13 residues. V lost 6 bases and J lost 9, with 15 bases in between. Per the germline V gene, CDR1 is KGHSH and CDR2 is LQKENI.

The V call is TRBV6-4, the J call TRBJ1-4; D is unclear. V was cut by 4 bases and J by 5 bases, with 14 bases left in between. CDR1 and CDR2 from the germline V gene are MRHNA and SNTAGT. The CDR3 contains 15 residues. The CDR3 DNA reads as TGTGCCAGCAGTGTCCGACACAATATCAATGAAAAACTGTTTTTT. It translates to CASSVRHNINEKLFF.

This clone was counted once. The chain is built from TRBV4-1 and TRBJ1-1; 7 bases line up with TRBD1. Germline V gives CDR1 MGHRA, CDR2 YSYEKL. Trimming at V came to 0 bases and at J to 11 bases, leaving 12 bases not matched to a gene. This CDR3 region has 15 residues. CDR3: CASSQDGQGGAPAFF. The CDR3 DNA sequence: TGCGCCAGCAGCCAAGATGGTCAAGGGGGCGCCCCGGCTTTCTTT.

The rearrangement links TRBV5-1 to TRBJ1-1, with 8 bases matching TRBD1. Germline loops: CDR1 SGHRS, CDR2 YFSETQ. The CDR3 sequence is 13 residues long. Unmatched junction bases numbered 3, after V lost 4 bases and J lost 4 bases. The DNA of the CDR3 is TGCGCCAGCAGCGAAACAGGGGGCACTGAAGCTTTCTTT. Residues: CASSETGGTEAFF. The variable domain in full, with the rest retrieved from reference TRBV5-1 and TRBJ1-1, is KAGVTQTPRYLIKTRGQQVTLSCSPISGHRSVSWYQQTPGQGLQFLFEYFSETQRNKGNFPGRFSGRQFSNSRSEMNVSTLELGDSALYLCASSETGGTEAFFGQGTRLTVV.

J is TRBJ1-6 and V is TRBV27; no reliable D call. The CDR3 runs to 15 residues. In germline, CDR1 is MNHEY, CDR2 SMNVEV (reference sequence). V lost 3 bases, J lost 5 bases, and 11 bases lay in between. Here the CDR3 DNA reads TGTGCCAGCAGTTTCATAGGGCGGGATAATTCACCCCTCCACTTT. Its protein is CASSFIGRDNSPLHF.

This clone was counted a few times. The genes are TRBV10-3 and TRBJ2-7, with TRBD2 matching over 10 bases. V shed 10 bases, J shed 6 bases, and the junction held 9 bases outside the gene matches. The CDR3 is 13 amino acids. CDR1 ENHRY and CDR2 SYGVKD come from the germline V gene. The CDR3 is CATTPLAGPEQYF. The CDR3 DNA reads TGTGCCACGACCCCACTAGCGGGGCCCGAGCAGTACTTC.

This clone was recorded only once. The V gene is TRBV15, the J gene TRBJ1-2, with 10 bases lining up with TRBD1. The V gene's germline CDR1 is LNHNV and CDR2 YYDKDF (reference sequence). V shed 5 bases, J shed 4 bases, and the junction held 22 bases outside the gene matches. The CDR3 spans 20 residues. The DNA of the CDR3 is TGTGCCACCAGCTTGCCGCCGAGCGAAACCGGGACAGGGGACCTCTATGGCTACACCTTC. Protein product: CATSLPPSETGTGDLYGYTF.

The gene calls are TRBV2 and TRBJ2-5; the match to TRBD2 covers 9 bases. With 0 bases clipped from V and 2 bases from J, the junction kept 4 bases outside the gene matches. This CDR3 is built from 16 residues. Per the germline V gene, CDR1 is SNHLY and CDR2 is FYNNEI. CDR3 sequence reads: CASSEASGGEQETQYF. In DNA form, the CDR3 reads TGTGCCAGCAGTGAAGCTAGCGGGGGAGAACAAGAGACCCAGTACTTC.

The chain employs TRBV4-1 and TRBJ1-1; a possible D gene is TRBD1 (6 bases). The V end was cut by 2 bases, the J end by 1 base, with 11 bases between. From germline, CDR1 is MGHRA and CDR2 YSYEKL. CDR3 length: 15 residues. CDR3 in amino acids: CASSQSPGQNTEAFF. Written as DNA, the CDR3 is TGCGCCAGCAGCCAATCCCCGGGACAGAACACTGAAGCTTTCTTT.